This T cell receptor (beta chain) was profiled in a study of PD-1 blockade in mismatch repair-deficient tumors. The CDR3 has 12 amino acids. V lost 5 bases to trimming and J lost 5 bases, with 9 bases between them. Germline-derived CDR1 and CDR2 are MGHDK and SYGVNS. TCRdb's copy holds only in-frame clones and misses some; the assay was immunoSEQ multiplex PCR. The table records about 120,000 clones, 85% to 90% of them present only once. This clone showed up just once. The starting material was peripheral blood, obtained 44 weeks after starting pembrolizumab. The receptor's source is an adult with mismatch repair-deficient cancer. V and J are TRBV25-1 and TRBJ1-1; possible D gene TRBD1, 6 bases. CDR3 DNA sequence: TGTGCCAGCAGTTTCGACAGGACTGAAGCTTTCTTT. It is translated as CASSFDRTEAFF.